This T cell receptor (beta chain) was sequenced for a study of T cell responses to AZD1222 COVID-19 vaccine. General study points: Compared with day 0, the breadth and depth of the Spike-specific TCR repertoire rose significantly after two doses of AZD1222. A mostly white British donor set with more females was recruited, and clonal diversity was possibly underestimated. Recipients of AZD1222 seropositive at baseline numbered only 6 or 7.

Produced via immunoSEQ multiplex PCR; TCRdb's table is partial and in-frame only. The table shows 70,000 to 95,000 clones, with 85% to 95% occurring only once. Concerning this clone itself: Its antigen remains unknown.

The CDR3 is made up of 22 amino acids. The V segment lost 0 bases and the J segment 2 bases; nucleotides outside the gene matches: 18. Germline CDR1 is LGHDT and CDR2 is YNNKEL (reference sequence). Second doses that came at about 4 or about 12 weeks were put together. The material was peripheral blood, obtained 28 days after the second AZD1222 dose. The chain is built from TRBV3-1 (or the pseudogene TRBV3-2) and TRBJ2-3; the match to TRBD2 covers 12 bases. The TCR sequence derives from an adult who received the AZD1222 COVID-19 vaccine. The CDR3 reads CASSQDQEGRTSGTPFTDTQYF. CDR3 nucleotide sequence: TGTGCCAGCAGCCAAGATCAGGAGGGGAGGACTAGCGGGACCCCTTTCACAGATACGCAGTATTTT.